One and the same sample provided the 7 T cell receptor beta chains below, sequenced in a study of T cell changes during pregnancy in multiple sclerosis. The method was immunoSEQ multiplex PCR; TCRdb's version includes in-frame clones alone and lacks a portion of them. The sample has some 23,000 clones; more than 75% are singletons. Sample: CD8+ T cells from peripheral blood mononuclear cells, taken in the first trimester of pregnancy. The source of these receptors is a female donor in good health, enrolled as a control in a pregnancy study.

This clone has more than one count but fewer than ten. This rearrangement joins TRBV2 to TRBJ2-7; a possible D gene is TRBD1 (6 bases). The CDR3 runs 14 residues. The V gene lost 8 bases and the J gene lost 0 bases, with 14 bases spanning the gap. CDR1 is SNHLY, CDR2 FYNNEI, per germline. For the CDR3, the DNA is TGTGCCAGCGACCCGGGACACAGCTCCTACGAGCAGTACTTC. This codes for CASDPGHSSYEQYF.

This chain uses TRBV4-3 with TRBJ2-1, with 8 bases aligning to TRBD2. Germline assignment: CDR1 LGHNA and CDR2 YSLEER. J was trimmed by 4 bases and V by 0 bases; bases with no gene match: 2. The CDR3 runs 15 residues. The CDR3: CASSQDQREYNEQFF. The CDR3 nucleotides are TGCGCCAGCAGCCAAGACCAGCGGGAGTACAATGAGCAGTTCTTC.

This chain uses TRBV9 with TRBJ2-1; perhaps TRBD2 as D (6 bases). The V end was cut by 3 bases, the J end by 5 bases, with 12 bases between. Germline V CDR1 and CDR2: SGDLS, YYNGEE. This CDR3 region has 14 residues. DNA of the CDR3: TGTGCCAGCAGCGATGGGACTGGAAACAATGAGCAGTTCTTC. Translated: CASSDGTGNNEQFF.

This clone was seen once. V usage is TRBV4-2 and J usage is TRBJ2-1; TRBD2 agrees at 10 bases. After removal of 4 bases from V and 6 bases from J, the junction contained 12 bases not matched to a gene. The germline V gene has CDR1 LGHNA and CDR2 YNFKEQ. This CDR3 has 17 amino acids. In nucleotides, the CDR3 is TGTGCCAGCAGCCCTCAGCGGGAGGGCCTTATGAGCAATGAGCAGTTCTTC. This translates into CASSPQREGLMSNEQFF.

J is TRBJ2-3 and V is TRBV27, with D possibly matching TRBD2 (6 bases). There are 17 residues in the CDR3. Germline V gene data show CDR1 as MNHEY and CDR2 as SMNVEV (reference sequence). Trimming took 2 bases from V and 0 from J, leaving 15 bases between them. DNA for the CDR3: TGTGCCAGCAGTTTAACGGCGGGACTTCCTAGCACAGATACGCAGTATTTT. Translated, it gives CASSLTAGLPSTDTQYF.

The chain links TRBV11-2 to TRBJ2-3; D is perhaps TRBD2 (5 bases). In germline, CDR1 is SGHAT, CDR2 FQNNGV. V lost 3 bases and J lost 1, with 8 bases in between. This CDR3 is 14 amino acids long. The CDR3 bases are TGTGCCAGCAGCTTTCTGAGGGGCACAGATACGCAGTATTTT. Translation gives CASSFLRGTDTQYF.

The chain links TRBV9 to TRBJ2-7, with TRBD1 matching over 10 bases. The CDR3 is made up of 15 amino acids. Trimming at V came to 4 bases and at J to 5 bases, leaving 9 bases not matched to a gene. The germline CDR1 and CDR2 sequences are SGDLS and YYNGEE. The CDR3 DNA reads TGTGCCAGCAGCCCGTGGACAGGGGGGGATGACGAGCAGTACTTC. Residues: CASSPWTGGDDEQYF. Supplemented by reference TRBV9 and TRBJ2-7, the full variable domain reads DSGVTQTPKHLITATGQRVTLRCSPRSGDLSVYWYQQSLDQGLQFLIQYYNGEERAKGNILERFSAQQFPDLHSELNLSSLELGDSALYFCASSPWTGGDDEQYFGPGTRLTVT.